The present TCR beta chain was sequenced within a study of cytomegalovirus exposure and HLA in healthy donors. General study results and limits: It was confirmed in vitro that a few of the CMV-associated chains were specific for CMV antigens. In a later analysis, a genetic analysis reported fewer productive-TCR N-insertions in an Asian-associated ancestry cluster than the cohort average. 150 to 200 TCR beta chains were listed as cytomegalovirus-associated.

Both 60 Vbeta primers and 13 Jbeta primers went into the PCR. Profiled with immunoSEQ multiplex PCR; TCRdb holds only in-frame clones, not every one. The repertoire holds 170,000 or so clones, with 79% as singletons. The donors gave bone marrow, and they were healthy. The CDR3 loop spans 13 amino acids. Germline CDR1 reads ENHRY; CDR2 reads SYGVKD. Trimming cost V 1 base and J 4 bases, with 7 bases left between them. Of note for this clone: Its target is not known.

The clonotype was recovered from a woman in her thirties or forties in good health and CMV-seronegative. The chain uses TRBV10-3 and TRBJ2-5, with a possible D match to TRBD1 (5 bases). Sequencing input: PBMCs. CDR3 coding DNA: TGTGCCATCAGTGAGTTGCAGGGAGAGACCCAGTACTTC. Encoded protein: CAISELQGETQYF.